The T cell receptor beta chain under discussion was sequenced for a study of cytomegalovirus exposure and HLA in healthy donors. The study, taken as a whole, reports: Among the sequence variants, a highly shared cluster was likely an artifact of sequencing. HLA alleles were associated with 16,000 or so TCR beta sequences in a later analysis at 0.05 false discovery rate.

The PCR contained 60 Vbeta and 13 Jbeta primers. Original processing methods: In a later analysis, the count reached some 88 million unique TCR beta chains, with about 10 million shared. Repertoires were generated with immunoSEQ multiplex PCR, while TCRdb's copy carries only in-frame clones and drops some. The DNA gave D and trimming, while V, J and clone size come from that table. The sample has some 130,000 clones. Germline values: CDR1 SGHVS, CDR2 FQNEAQ. CDR3 length equals 16 residues. V lost 5 bases and J lost 5; bases outside the gene matches: 8. Points on this clone: Its specificity is unknown.

All the people who gave samples were healthy bone marrow donors. The sample consisted of PBMCs. The receptor's source is a man between 18 and 35 years old in good health and CMV-seronegative. V is TRBV7-8 and J is TRBJ2-3; 12 positions agree with TRBD2. The CDR3 DNA is TGTGCCAGCAGCCTAACCAGACTAGCGGGAGTAGATACGCAGTATTTT. Translated: CASSLTRLAGVDTQYF.